The 32 T cell receptor beta chains below all came from one sample that was sequenced in a study of neurological immune-mediated disorders. TCRdb redid the calling of the 5' RACE reads with MiXCR, one entry per CDR3 protein. The sample holds 45,000 to 65,000 distinct CDR3 sequences, less than 5% seen once. The material sequenced was PBMCs. The receptors were sampled from a man aged 45-60 years with multiple sclerosis.

This clonotype has a count of ten or more. The V and J genes are TRBV20-1 and TRBJ2-1; 10 nucleotides agree with TRBD2. CDR3 length: 15 amino acids. The ends lost 1 base at V and 9 bases at J; junction bases unmatched: 9. Germline loops: CDR1 DFQATT, CDR2 SNEGSKA (reference sequence). This CDR3 reads CSARGTSGLLGEQFF. The CDR3 region has the DNA TGCAGTGCTAGAGGGACTAGCGGCCTCCTGGGTGAGCAGTTCTTC.

This clonotype is judged medium-sized (0.01 to 0.1%). The chain uses TRBV20-1 and TRBJ2-5, with 12 positions matching TRBD2. CDR3 length: 16 amino acids. Germline lookup yields CDR1 DFQATT and CDR2 SNEGSKA (reference sequence). The V segment lost 6 bases and the J segment 5 bases; nucleotides outside the gene matches: 13. In DNA, the CDR3 is TGCAGTGCCCCGCTCCCGACTAGCGGGAGTCCGGAGACCCAGTACTTC. Translation: CSAPLPTSGSPETQYF.

This clonotype was recorded once. Possible read error: a much larger clone is one base away. This chain links TRBV20-1 with TRBJ2-3; 9 bases map to TRBD2. CDR1 DFQATT and CDR2 SNEGSKA come from the germline V gene (reference sequence). The CDR3 runs 14 residues. Written as DNA, the CDR3 is TGCAGTGCTGAAGCGGGGGGAGTTACAGGTACGCAGTATTTT. Its protein product is CSAEAGGVTGTQYF.

In this sample, this clonotype turned up many times. The chain recombines TRBV14 with TRBJ2-7; D remains ambiguous. V lost 0 bases and J lost 6, with 12 bases in between. The CDR3 extends over 14 amino acids. The V gene's germline CDR1 is SGHDN and CDR2 FVKESK. Here the CDR3 DNA reads TGTGCCAGCAGCCAAGACCAGACCGTCACCGAGCAGTACTTC. As protein: CASSQDQTVTEQYF.

This clonotype was found many times. DNA for the CDR3: TGTGCCAGCAGCTTAGGAGGGAGGGGAACTGAAGCTTTCTTT. Protein product: CASSLGGRGTEAFF. V and J are TRBV11-3 and TRBJ1-1; D is perhaps TRBD1 (5 bases). The germline V gene encodes CDR1 SGHNT and CDR2 YENEEA. The CDR3 totals 14 residues. Trimming took off 1 base at V and 5 bases at J, with 11 bases between the two ends.

The chain uses TRBV29-1 and TRBJ1-1; D ambiguous. Trimming cost V 5 bases and J 1 base, with 8 bases left between them. Germline CDR1 and CDR2: SQVTM and ANQGSEA. The CDR3 covers 12 residues. The CDR3 region has the DNA TGCAGCGTTCGTCGGCAGAACACTGAAGCTTTCTTT. The encoded protein is CSVRRQNTEAFF.

This clonotype was observed many times. The rearrangement uses TRBV6-5 and TRBJ1-2; 7 bases are shared with TRBD1. The V and J ends lost 5 bases and 0 bases, in that order; junction bases with no gene match: 9. The CDR3 has 16 amino acids. CDR1 and CDR2 (germline): MNHEY, SVGAGI. This chain's CDR3 is CASSQRQGRANYGYTF. CDR3 coding DNA: TGTGCCAGCAGTCAAAGACAGGGAAGGGCTAACTATGGCTACACCTTC.

This rearrangement joins TRBV5-1 to TRBJ2-3; TRBD2 agrees at 11 bases. The junction had 8 bases not matched to a gene; V was cut back by 3 bases and J by 5 bases. The CDR3 sequence is 16 residues long. CDR1 SGHRS and CDR2 YFSETQ come from the germline V gene. This CDR3 is CASSSLIAGGQDTQYF. The CDR3 nucleotides are TGCGCCAGCAGCTCCCTGATAGCGGGGGGGCAAGATACGCAGTATTTT.

This clonotype has just a few counts. This may be a read error, as it is one base from a much larger clone. The chain is built from TRBV15 and TRBJ1-1; D unresolved. V was pared by 4 bases and J by 11 bases, with 20 bases between. The CDR3 has 14 residues. Germline loops: CDR1 LNHNV, CDR2 YYDKDF (reference sequence). CDR3 DNA: TGTGCCACCAGCACCCGGGAAAGGGTAAGAGGGGCTTTCTTT. This gives the protein CATSTRERVRGAFF.

This clonotype was recorded at least ten times. The rearrangement joins TRBV5-1 to TRBJ2-3, with 7 bases matching TRBD2. CDR1 SGHRS and CDR2 YFSETQ come from the germline V gene. The ends lost 3 bases at V and 2 bases at J; junction bases unmatched: 9. The CDR3 sequence is 16 residues long. CDR3 in DNA: TGCGCCAGCAGCTGGACGGCTAGCGGAAACACAGATACGCAGTATTTT. It encodes CASSWTASGNTDTQYF.

This clonotype has a count of ten or more. The V gene is TRBV5-1, the J gene TRBJ1-2; 7 bases align to TRBD1. Per germline, CDR1 SGHRS and CDR2 YFSETQ. The CDR3 has 17 amino acids. After removal of 4 bases from V and 1 base from J, the junction contained 13 bases not matched to a gene. For the CDR3, the DNA is TGCGCCAGCAGCCACAGTTGGGACAGAAGCCTTAACTATGGCTACACCTTC. This encodes CASSHSWDRSLNYGYTF.

Ten or more counts support this clonotype. The chain employs TRBV5-5 and TRBJ2-2; no reliable D call. This CDR3 contains 15 residues. Germline assignment: CDR1 SGHKS and CDR2 YYEKEE (reference sequence). V lost 0 bases and J 1 base, leaving 7 bases between the germline ends. The CDR3 region is CASSLVLGNTGELFF. The CDR3 DNA reads TGTGCCAGCAGCTTGGTCCTAGGGAACACCGGGGAGCTGTTTTTT.

This clonotype occurred a few times. The chain recombines TRBV5-8 with TRBJ2-7; 10 bases align to TRBD2. Germline CDR1 reads SGHTS; CDR2 reads YDEGEE. The CDR3 spans 12 residues. The V segment lost 4 bases and the J segment 12 bases; nucleotides outside the gene matches: 7. CDR3 loop: CASSHLAGDRYF. In nucleotides, the CDR3 is TGTGCCAGCAGCCACCTAGCGGGAGATCGGTACTTC.

This clonotype was picked up a small number of times. A much larger clone lies one base from this, so it may be a read error. This sequence joins TRBV5-5 and TRBJ2-5; D could derive from TRBD1 or TRBD2 (5 bases each). CDR1 and CDR2 (germline): SGHKS, YYEKEE (reference sequence). The CDR3 runs 13 residues. With 4 bases removed from V and 4 bases from J, the gap between germline ends came to 11 bases. CDR3 bases: TGTGCCAGCAGCGGGGGAAAGCGAGAGACCCAGTACTTC. The encoded protein is CASSGGKRETQYF.

In its sample, this clonotype was seen many times. This chain connects TRBV5-6 to TRBJ1-5; D is perhaps TRBD1 (5 bases). The CDR3 covers 14 residues. CDR1 and CDR2 from the germline V gene are SGHDT and YYEEEE. V was cut by 2 bases and J by 5 bases, with 11 bases left in between. CDR3 DNA: TGTGCCAGCAGCTTAGCAGGGCTCGATCAGCCCCAGCATTTT. Its protein product is CASSLAGLDQPQHF.

Ten or more counts support this clonotype. This chain links TRBV29-1 with TRBJ2-1; 7 bases are shared with TRBD2. The CDR3 is 14 residues long. V was pared by 2 bases and J by 0 bases, with 1 base of the junction left unmatched. Germline loops: CDR1 SQVTM, CDR2 ANQGSEA. The CDR3 is CSVEQRGSYNEQFF. In DNA form, the CDR3 reads TGCAGCGTTGAACAGCGGGGCTCCTACAATGAGCAGTTCTTC.

There are many counts of this clonotype. The gene calls are TRBV5-1 and TRBJ2-7; D call uncertain. The CDR3 loop spans 15 amino acids. Germline CDR1 reads SGHRS; CDR2 reads YFSETQ. V was cut by 5 bases and J by 1 base, with 16 bases left in between. CDR3 amino acids: CASRRDFVGSYEQYF. In DNA, the CDR3 is TGCGCCAGCAGAAGGGATTTTGTGGGTTCCTACGAGCAGTACTTC.

This clonotype was detected only a few times. The chain has TRBV11-2 and TRBJ2-2; the D gene is possibly TRBD1 (6 bases). From germline, CDR1 is SGHAT and CDR2 FQNNGV. Trimming removed 2 bases from V and 5 bases from J, with 9 bases in between. CDR3 length equals 14 residues. CDR3: CASSLTQGTGELFF. The CDR3 DNA is TGTGCCAGCAGCTTAACACAGGGTACCGGGGAGCTGTTTTTT.

Ten or more counts support this clonotype. The J gene is TRBJ2-2, the V gene TRBV7-3; a weak D match, TRBD1 (6 bases). The CDR3 consists of 15 residues. Germline V lookup: CDR1 SGHTA, CDR2 FQGTGA. V dropped 2 bases and J dropped 4 bases, with 11 bases sitting between them. The CDR3 coding sequence is TGTGCCAGCAGCTTATCAAACAGGGCCACCGGGGAGCTGTTTTTT. This translates into CASSLSNRATGELFF. Looking up the rest from reference TRBV7-3 and TRBJ2-2 gives the full variable domain: GAGVSQTPSNKVTEKGKYVELRCDPISGHTALYWYRQSLGQGPEFLIYFQGTGAADDSGLPNDRFFAVRPEGSVSTLKIQRTERGDSAVYLCASSLSNRATGELFFGEGSRLTVL.

This clonotype came up a few times. A much larger clone lies one base from this, so it may be a read error. Without the conserved terminal phenylalanine or tryptophan, this CDR3 likely stems from a read error. This chain connects TRBV3-1 to TRBJ1-2, with D possibly being TRBD1 (6 bases). Germline CDR1 is LGHDT and CDR2 is YNNKEL (reference sequence). The CDR3 loop spans 15 amino acids. Trimming took 6 bases from V and 3 from J, leaving 17 bases between them. CDR3 nucleotides: TGTGCCAGCAGGGATACAGGGCGGTACGACTATGGCTACACCTGC. Encoded protein: CASRDTGRYDYGYTC.

In this sample, this clonotype turned up many times. The CDR3 loop is CSARASSTDTQYF. In nucleotides, the CDR3 is TGCAGTGCTAGAGCCTCTAGCACAGATACGCAGTATTTT. J is TRBJ2-3 and V is TRBV20-1; D remains unclear. Trimming stripped 1 base from V and 0 bases from J, with 5 bases between. This CDR3 spans 13 amino acids. Germline assignment: CDR1 DFQATT and CDR2 SNEGSKA (reference sequence).

This clonotype was counted at least ten times. This chain connects TRBV4-1 to TRBJ1-4, with D perhaps TRBD1 (5 bases). The length of the CDR3 is 16 residues. V dropped 0 bases and J dropped 8 bases, with 16 bases sitting between them. CDR1 is MGHRA, CDR2 YSYEKL, per germline. The DNA of the CDR3 is TGCGCCAGCAGCCAAGAGCCCTTGGGGGTGAAGGAAAAACTGTTTTTT. It specifies CASSQEPLGVKEKLFF.

This clonotype was detected ten times or more. This sequence joins TRBV7-9 and TRBJ1-1, with D uncertain. Germline CDR1 reads SEHNR; CDR2 reads FQNEAQ (reference sequence). Trimming left V 5 bases short and J 3 bases short, with 10 bases between. The CDR3 contains 13 residues. The CDR3 is CASSPSAHTEAFF. CDR3 coding DNA: TGTGCCAGCAGCCCTAGCGCGCACACTGAAGCTTTCTTT.

This clonotype was observed at least ten times. One base away lies a much larger clone, so this may be a sequencing read error. The chain recombines TRBV4-2 with TRBJ2-7; possibly TRBD2 for D (5 bases). Germline lookup yields CDR1 LGHNA and CDR2 YNFKEQ. Trimming cost V 0 bases and J 9 bases, with 18 bases left between them. This CDR3 spans 15 amino acids. For the CDR3, the DNA is TGTGCCAGCAGCCAAGATTATAGAGGGAGCAGCGGGCAGTACTTC. This translates into CASSQDYRGSSGQYF.

There are many counts of this clonotype. The V call is TRBV9, the J call TRBJ2-1, with D possibly being TRBD1 or TRBD2 (5 bases each). CDR3 length: 16 amino acids. Trimming removed 3 bases at V and 9 bases at J, with 22 bases between. The germline gives CDR1 SGDLS, CDR2 YYNGEE. This CDR3 reads CASSASWDRLEGEQFF. DNA for the CDR3: TGTGCCAGCAGCGCCTCCTGGGACCGCTTAGAGGGTGAGCAGTTCTTC.

This clonotype was counted at least ten times. The CDR3 sequence is CSARGLPFSSYEQYF. For the CDR3, the DNA is TGCAGTGCTAGAGGGCTACCCTTCTCATCCTACGAGCAGTACTTC. This rearrangement joins TRBV20-1 to TRBJ2-7; D is unclear. Germline CDR1 DFQATT, CDR2 SNEGSKA (reference sequence). The CDR3 runs 15 residues. The germline V and J ends were trimmed by 1 base and 1 base, with 14 bases remaining between them.

This clonotype was seen repeatedly, ten times or more. The chain recombines TRBV6-1 with TRBJ2-1, with TRBD2 matching over 10 bases. The CDR3 is made up of 17 amino acids. J gave up 2 bases and V 1 base, and 5 bases lay outside the gene matches. Germline values: CDR1 MNHNS, CDR2 SASEGT. The CDR3 spells CASSEEVGTSAYNEQFF. In DNA, the CDR3 is TGTGCCAGCAGTGAAGAGGTCGGGACTAGCGCCTACAATGAGCAGTTCTTC.

This clonotype appeared many times. The genes are TRBV6-1 and TRBJ1-1, with D unclear. CDR1 is MNHNS and CDR2 is SASEGT in the germline V gene. The ends were cut back, 4 bases at V and 0 bases at J, with 9 bases in the middle. The CDR3 totals 14 residues. The CDR3 protein is CASSVEDVNTEAFF. The CDR3 coding sequence is TGTGCCAGCAGTGTGGAGGACGTGAACACTGAAGCTTTCTTT.

This clonotype was observed at least ten times. CDR3 protein: CASSLGLAETQYF. CDR3 DNA: TGTGCCAGCAGCCTGGGGCTAGCGGAGACCCAGTACTTC. The rearrangement links TRBV6-5 to TRBJ2-5, with D perhaps TRBD2 (6 bases). Germline CDR1 is MNHEY and CDR2 is SVGAGI. V lost 6 bases and J lost 5, with 13 bases in between. The CDR3 is 13 residues long.

About this clonotype: This likely comes from a read error, as the CDR3 has no conserved phenylalanine or tryptophan at its end. The V call is TRBV20-1, the J call TRBJ2-7, with 9 bases fitting TRBD1. V dropped 2 bases and J dropped 5; count of bases not matched to a gene: 7. Germline V gene sequence: CDR1 DFQATT, CDR2 SNEGSKA (reference sequence). The CDR3 is made up of 14 amino acids. As DNA, the CDR3 is TGCAGTGCTAGACCGGGTCGGACAGGGGACGAGCAGTACATC. This encodes CSARPGRTGDEQYI.

In this sample, this clonotype turned up many times. The chain has TRBV7-2 and TRBJ1-5; TRBD1 aligns across 12 bases. V lost 5 bases, J lost 6 bases, and 8 bases stayed unmatched. The CDR3 extends over 16 amino acids. CDR1 and CDR2 (germline): SGHTA, FQGNSA. This chain's CDR3 is CASSAPGQGAGQPQHF. As DNA, the CDR3 is TGTGCCAGCAGCGCCCCGGGACAGGGGGCAGGTCAGCCCCAGCATTTT.

This clonotype was counted many times. The junction shows a germline mismatch at one end, possibly a read error. The rearrangement uses TRBV7-9 and TRBJ1-6; the match to TRBD1 covers 8 bases. In germline, CDR1 is SEHNR, CDR2 FQNEAQ (reference sequence). This CDR3 has 13 residues. The CDR3 DNA reads as TGTGCCAGCAGCTCGGACAGGGACTCACCCCTCAACTTT. Translating it yields CASSSDRDSPLNF.